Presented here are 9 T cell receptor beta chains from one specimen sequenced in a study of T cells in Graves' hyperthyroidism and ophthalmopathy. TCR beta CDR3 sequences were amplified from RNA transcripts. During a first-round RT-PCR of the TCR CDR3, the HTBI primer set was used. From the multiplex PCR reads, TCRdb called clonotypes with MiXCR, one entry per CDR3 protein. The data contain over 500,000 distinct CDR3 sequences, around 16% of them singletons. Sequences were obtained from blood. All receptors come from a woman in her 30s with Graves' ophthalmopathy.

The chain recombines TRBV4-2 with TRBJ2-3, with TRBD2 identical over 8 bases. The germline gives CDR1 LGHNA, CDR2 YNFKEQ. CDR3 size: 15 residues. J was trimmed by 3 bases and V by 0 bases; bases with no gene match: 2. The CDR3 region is CASSQDSGRTDTQYF. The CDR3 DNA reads TGTGCCAGCAGCCAAGACAGCGGGAGAACAGATACGCAGTATTTT.

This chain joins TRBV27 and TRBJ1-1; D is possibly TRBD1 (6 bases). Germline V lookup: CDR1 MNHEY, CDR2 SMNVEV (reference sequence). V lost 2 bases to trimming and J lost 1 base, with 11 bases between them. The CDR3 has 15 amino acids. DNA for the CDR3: TGTGCCAGCAGTTTAACTGGGGGGCCGAACACTGAAGCTTTCTTT. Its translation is CASSLTGGPNTEAFF.

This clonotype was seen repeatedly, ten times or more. The CDR3, as DNA: TGTGCCAGCAGTGTAAAGCTGCTGCAGTTCTTC. Protein: CASSVKLLQFF. The chain joins TRBV2 to TRBJ2-1; D is ambiguous. The V and J ends lost 4 bases and 12 bases respectively, with 10 bases between them. CDR3 length: 11 residues. Germline values: CDR1 SNHLY, CDR2 FYNNEI. Drawing the rest from reference TRBV2 and TRBJ2-1, the complete variable domain is EPEVTQTPSHQVTQMGQEVILRCVPISNHLYFYWYRQILGQKVEFLVSFYNNEISEKSEIFDDQFSVERPDGSNFTLKIRSTKLEDSAMYFCASSVKLLQFFGPGTRLTVL.

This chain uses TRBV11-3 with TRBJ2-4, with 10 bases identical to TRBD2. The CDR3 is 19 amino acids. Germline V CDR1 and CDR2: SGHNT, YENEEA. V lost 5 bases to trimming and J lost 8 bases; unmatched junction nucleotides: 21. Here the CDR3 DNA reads TGTGCCAGCAGCCCTGGAGTGGGTGTCAGCGGGAGGGACGGAGACATTCAGTACTTC. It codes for CASSPGVGVSGRDGDIQYF.

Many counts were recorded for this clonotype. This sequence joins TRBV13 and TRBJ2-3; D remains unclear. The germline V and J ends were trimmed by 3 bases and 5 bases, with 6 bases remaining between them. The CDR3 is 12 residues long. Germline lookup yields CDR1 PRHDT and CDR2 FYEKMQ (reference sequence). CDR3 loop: CASSFFRDTQYF. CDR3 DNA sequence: TGTGCCAGCAGCTTCTTCCGAGATACGCAGTATTTT.

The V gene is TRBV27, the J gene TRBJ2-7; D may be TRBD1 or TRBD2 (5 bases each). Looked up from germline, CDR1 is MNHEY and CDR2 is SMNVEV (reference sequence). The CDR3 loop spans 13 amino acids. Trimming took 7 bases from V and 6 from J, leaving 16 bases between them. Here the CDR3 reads CASTPGTNFEQYF. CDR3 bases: TGTGCCAGCACCCCTGGGACCAACTTCGAGCAGTACTTC.

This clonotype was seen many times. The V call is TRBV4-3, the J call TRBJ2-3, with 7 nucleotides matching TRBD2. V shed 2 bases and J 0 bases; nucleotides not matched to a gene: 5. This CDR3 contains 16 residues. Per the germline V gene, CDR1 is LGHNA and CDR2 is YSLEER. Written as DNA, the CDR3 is TGCGCCAGCAGCCAACGGCTAGCGGAGAGCACAGATACGCAGTATTTT. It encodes CASSQRLAESTDTQYF.

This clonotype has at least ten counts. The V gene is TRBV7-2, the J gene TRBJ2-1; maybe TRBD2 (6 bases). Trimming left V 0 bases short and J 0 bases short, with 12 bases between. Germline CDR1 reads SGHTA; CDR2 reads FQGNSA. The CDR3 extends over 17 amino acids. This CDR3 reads CASSLAPGLSSYNEQFF. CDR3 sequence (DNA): TGTGCCAGCAGCTTAGCTCCGGGACTTAGCTCCTACAATGAGCAGTTCTTC.

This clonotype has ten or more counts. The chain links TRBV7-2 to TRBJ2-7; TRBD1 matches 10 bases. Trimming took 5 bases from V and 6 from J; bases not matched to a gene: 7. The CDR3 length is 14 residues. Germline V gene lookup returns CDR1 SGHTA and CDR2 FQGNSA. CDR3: CASSPGTGAREQYF. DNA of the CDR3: TGTGCCAGCAGCCCAGGGACAGGGGCTCGCGAGCAGTACTTC. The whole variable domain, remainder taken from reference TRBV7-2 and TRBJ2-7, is GAGVSQSPSNKVTEKGKDVELRCDPISGHTALYWYRQSLGQGLEFLIYFQGNSAPDKSGLPSDRFSAERTGGSVSTLTIQRTQQEDSAVYLCASSPGTGAREQYFGPGTRLTVT.